This TCR beta chain emerged from a study of T cell responses to AZD1222 COVID-19 vaccine. The germline gives CDR1 MNHEY, CDR2 SMNVEV (reference sequence). CDR3 length: 15 amino acids. V was trimmed by 0 bases and J by 4 bases, leaving 12 bases between them. Method: immunoSEQ multiplex PCR; TCRdb's copy keeps in-frame clones and lacks some. The table has tens of thousands of clones, 80% to 90% seen once. This clone has only one observation. This rearrangement joins TRBV27 to TRBJ1-2, with a tentative D call TRBD1 (6 bases). This sequence was found in an adult in good health. Sequenced here: peripheral blood, sampled on day 0 of AZD1222 vaccination. CDR3 coding DNA: TGTGCCAGCAGTTTATCACGGGGGGCGGCCTATGGCTACACCTTC. Translating gives CASSLSRGAAYGYTF.